This T cell receptor (beta chain) was documented in a study of healthy donors' naive CD4 and CD8 T cells. Each TCR library used about 500 ng of total RNA and a linear amplification protocol. TCRdb passed the reads through MiXCR, listing each CDR3 protein once. The table includes about 200,000 distinct CDR3 sequences, 74% detected once. CDR3 size: 15 residues. Germline CDR1 is SQVTM and CDR2 is ANQGSEA. V was clipped by 6 bases and J by 4 bases; unmatched bases: 9. Material: naive CD4+ and CD8+ T cells sorted from blood, pooled from several donors. This clonotype was sampled from a pool of human donors in good health; the sample pools cells from several healthy donors. This rearrangement joins TRBV29-1 to TRBJ1-1; TRBD1 matches 12 bases. CDR3 sequence (DNA): TGCAGCGTCGGCGGGACAGGGGGCCTCGGCACTGAAGCTTTCTTT. Protein sequence: CSVGGTGGLGTEAFF.